The clone carrying this TCR beta chain came up once. This record comes from a study of CD8 T cells in Susac syndrome. TEMRA cells were FACS-enriched, with CD8+ and CD4+ T cells isolated negatively. It was with random hexamers that about 0.45 to 1 ug RNA was reverse transcribed. TCRdb fed the immunoSEQ multiplex PCR reads into MiXCR, producing one record per CDR3 protein. This table has around 95,000 distinct CDR3 sequences, around 96% appearing once. The J segment lost 5 bases and the V segment lost 1 base, leaving 5 bases of the junction unmatched. There are 13 residues in the CDR3. CDR1 and CDR2 (germline): DFQATT, SNEGSKA (reference sequence).

The source is a human donor with Susac syndrome. The specimen sequenced was CD8+ T cells from PBMCs. This chain connects TRBV20-1 to TRBJ2-7, with 7 nucleotides matching TRBD2. CDR3: CSARGAGVHEQYF. CDR3 sequence (DNA): TGCAGTGCTAGAGGTGCGGGAGTCCACGAGCAGTACTTC.